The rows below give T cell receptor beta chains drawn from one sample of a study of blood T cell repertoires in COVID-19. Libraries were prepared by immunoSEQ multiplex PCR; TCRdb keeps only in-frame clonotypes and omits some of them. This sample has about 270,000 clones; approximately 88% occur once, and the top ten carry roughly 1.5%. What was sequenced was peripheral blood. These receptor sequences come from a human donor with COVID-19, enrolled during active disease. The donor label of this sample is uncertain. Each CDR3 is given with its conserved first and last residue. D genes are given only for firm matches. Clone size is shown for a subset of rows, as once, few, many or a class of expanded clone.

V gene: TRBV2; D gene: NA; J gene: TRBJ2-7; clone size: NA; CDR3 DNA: TGTGCCAGCAGTGAGTCCGGCTACGAGCAGTACTTC; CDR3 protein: CASSESGYEQYF
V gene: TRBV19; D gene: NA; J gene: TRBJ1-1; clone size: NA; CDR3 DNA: TGTGCCAGTCTTAGACGGGGGGCCACTGAAGCTTTCTTT; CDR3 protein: CASLRRGATEAFF
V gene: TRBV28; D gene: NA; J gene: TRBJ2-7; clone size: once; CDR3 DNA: TGTGCCACCCATTTCCCGACACAGAGGACTTACGAGCAGTACTTC; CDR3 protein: CATHFPTQRTYEQYF
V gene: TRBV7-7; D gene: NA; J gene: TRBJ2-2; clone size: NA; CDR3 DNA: TGTGCTAGCAGCTTAGACTTCAACACCGGGGAGCTGTTTTTT; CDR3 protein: CASSLDFNTGELFF
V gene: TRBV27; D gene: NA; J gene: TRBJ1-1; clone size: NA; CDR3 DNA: TGTGCCAGCAGTTTAATCCCAGGGGAAGCTTTCTTT; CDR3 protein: CASSLIPGEAFF
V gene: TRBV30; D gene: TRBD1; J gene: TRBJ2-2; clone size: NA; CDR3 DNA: TGTGCCTGGAGTGTACCCCGCGACAGGGGCGGCACCGGGGAGCTGTTTTTT; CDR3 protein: CAWSVPRDRGGTGELFF
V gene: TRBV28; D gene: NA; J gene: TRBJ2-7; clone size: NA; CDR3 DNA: TGTGCCAGCAGTTTATCTCTTTATGAGCAGTACTTC; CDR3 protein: CASSLSLYEQYF
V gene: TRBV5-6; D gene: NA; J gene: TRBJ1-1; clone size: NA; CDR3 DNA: TGTGCCAGCAGCCTTTCGAGGACTGAAGCTTTCTTT; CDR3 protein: CASSLSRTEAFF
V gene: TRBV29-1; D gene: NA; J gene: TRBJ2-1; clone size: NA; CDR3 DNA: TGCAGCGGCAGAGGGTCCTCCTACAATGAGCAGTTCTTC; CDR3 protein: CSGRGSSYNEQFF
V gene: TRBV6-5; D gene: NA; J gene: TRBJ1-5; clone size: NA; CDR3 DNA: TGTGCCAGCAGTTACTCGTTTCGGCAGGTCCAGCATTTT; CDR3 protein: CASSYSFRQVQHF
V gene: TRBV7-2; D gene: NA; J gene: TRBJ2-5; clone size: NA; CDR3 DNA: TGTGCCAGCAGCCCCCCCCCAGCCGCGGTGTACCAAGAGACCCAGTACTTC; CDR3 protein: CASSPPPAAVYQETQYF
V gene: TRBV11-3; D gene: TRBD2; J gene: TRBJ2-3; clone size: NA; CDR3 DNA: TGTGCCAGCAGCCCAGGGCGTAGATGGGGTCGCGGGAGGAATGCAGATACGCAGTATTTT; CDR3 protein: CASSPGRRWGRGRNADTQYF
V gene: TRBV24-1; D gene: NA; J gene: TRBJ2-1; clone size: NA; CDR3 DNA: TGTGCCACCAGTGAGGCAAATCCGGGGAATGAGCAGTTCTTC; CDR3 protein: CATSEANPGNEQFF
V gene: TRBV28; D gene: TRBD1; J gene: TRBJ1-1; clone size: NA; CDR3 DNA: TGTGCCAGCAACCTCCAGGGGGTACTGAACACTGAAGCTTTCTTT; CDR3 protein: CASNLQGVLNTEAFF
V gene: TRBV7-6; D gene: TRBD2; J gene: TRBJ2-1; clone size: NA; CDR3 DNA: TGTGCCAGCAGCTTAGCGTCTGGATTAGCGGGATACAATGAGCAGTTCTTC; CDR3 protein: CASSLASGLAGYNEQFF
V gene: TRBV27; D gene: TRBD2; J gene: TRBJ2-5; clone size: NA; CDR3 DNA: TGTGCCAGCAGTTCAGCGGGAGTGGGGGCCCAGTACTTC; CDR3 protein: CASSSAGVGAQYF
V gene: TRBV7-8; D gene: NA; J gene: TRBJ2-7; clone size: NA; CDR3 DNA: TGTGCCAGCAGCTTAGAATTCCTAGGGCAGGGATGGGATCCCTACGAGCAGTACTTC; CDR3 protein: CASSLEFLGQGWDPYEQYF
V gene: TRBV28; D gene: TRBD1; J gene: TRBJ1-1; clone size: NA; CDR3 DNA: TGTGCCAGCAGTCCCATGCTTGACAGGGGGCCAGAGGCTTTCTTT; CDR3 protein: CASSPMLDRGPEAFF
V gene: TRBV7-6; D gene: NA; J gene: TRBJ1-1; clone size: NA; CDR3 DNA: TGTGCCAGCAGCTTAGCGGGCGGGGCTGAAGCTTTCTTT; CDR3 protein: CASSLAGGAEAFF
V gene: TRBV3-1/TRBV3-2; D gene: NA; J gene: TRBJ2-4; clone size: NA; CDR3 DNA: TGTGCCAGCAGCCAGGGGGCCGAAACAAAAAACATTCAGTACTTC; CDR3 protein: CASSQGAETKNIQYF
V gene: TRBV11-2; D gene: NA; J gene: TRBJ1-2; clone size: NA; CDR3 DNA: TGTGCCAGCAGCTCGGAGGGGAATGGCTACACCTTC; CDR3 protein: CASSSEGNGYTF
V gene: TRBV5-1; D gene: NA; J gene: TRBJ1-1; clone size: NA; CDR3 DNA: TGCGCCAGCAAACCGGGACTCGGGACTGAAGCTTTCTTT; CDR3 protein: CASKPGLGTEAFF
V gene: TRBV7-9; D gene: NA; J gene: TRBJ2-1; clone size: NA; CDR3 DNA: TGTGCCAGCAGCTTAGCGCGCAGCGGAGGTTACAATGAGCAGTTCTTC; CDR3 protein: CASSLARSGGYNEQFF
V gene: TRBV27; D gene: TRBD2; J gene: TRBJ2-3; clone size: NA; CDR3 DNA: TGTGCCACCCGGGAGGCAGCAGATACGCAGTATTTT; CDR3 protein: CATREAADTQYF
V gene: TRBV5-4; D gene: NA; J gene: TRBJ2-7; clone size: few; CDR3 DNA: TGTGCCAGCAGCTTGGTTGGGGGGAGCTCCTACGAGCAGTACTTC; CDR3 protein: CASSLVGGSSYEQYF
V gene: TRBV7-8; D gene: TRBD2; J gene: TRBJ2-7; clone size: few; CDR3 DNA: TGTGCCAGCAGCTTACCAAGCGGGAGAAACCCCTACGAGCAGTACTTC; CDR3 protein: CASSLPSGRNPYEQYF
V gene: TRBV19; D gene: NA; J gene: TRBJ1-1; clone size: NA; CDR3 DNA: TGTGCCAGTAGTATTCCTTCTGCAGGGCATTTAGCGAACACTGAAGCTTTCTTT; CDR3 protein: CASSIPSAGHLANTEAFF
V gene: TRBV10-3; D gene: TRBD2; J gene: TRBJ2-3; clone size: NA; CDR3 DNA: TGTGCCATCAGTGAGGGGCGGGAGGGCACAGATACGCAGTATTTT; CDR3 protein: CAISEGREGTDTQYF
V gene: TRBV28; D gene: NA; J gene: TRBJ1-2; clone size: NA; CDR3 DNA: TGTGCCAGCAGTTTACGCGACTATGGCTACACCTTC; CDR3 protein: CASSLRDYGYTF
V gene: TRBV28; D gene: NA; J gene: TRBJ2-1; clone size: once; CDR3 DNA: TGTGCCAGCAGTTTATCCCCGGGGTCACATGAGCAGTTCTTC; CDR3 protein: CASSLSPGSHEQFF
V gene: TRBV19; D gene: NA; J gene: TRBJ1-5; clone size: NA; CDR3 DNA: TGTGCCAGTAGTTTCCGCAGGGTCTGGGATAGCAATCAGCCCCAGCATTTT; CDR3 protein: CASSFRRVWDSNQPQHF
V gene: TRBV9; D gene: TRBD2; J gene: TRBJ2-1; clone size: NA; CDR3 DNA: TGTGCCAGCAGCGTAGGAAGCGGGAACCCGGACAATGAGCAGTTCTTC; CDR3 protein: CASSVGSGNPDNEQFF
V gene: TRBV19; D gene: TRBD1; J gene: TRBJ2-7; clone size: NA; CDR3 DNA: TGTGCCAGTAGTGCCTCGGGACAGGGTGGGTCCTACGAGCAGTACTTC; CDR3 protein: CASSASGQGGSYEQYF
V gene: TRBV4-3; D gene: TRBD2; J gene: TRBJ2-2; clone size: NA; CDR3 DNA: TGCGCCAGCAGCCAAGATTCCGCGGGAGTGAACACCGGGGAGCTGTTTTTT; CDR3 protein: CASSQDSAGVNTGELFF
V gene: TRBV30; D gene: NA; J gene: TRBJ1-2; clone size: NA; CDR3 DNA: TGTGCCTGGAGCCGGGGGTTCTATGGCTACACCTTC; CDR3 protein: CAWSRGFYGYTF
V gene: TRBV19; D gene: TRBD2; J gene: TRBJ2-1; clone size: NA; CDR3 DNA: TGTGCCAGTAGTCCCCCGGGACTAGCGATCTACAATGAGCAGTTCTTC; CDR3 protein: CASSPPGLAIYNEQFF
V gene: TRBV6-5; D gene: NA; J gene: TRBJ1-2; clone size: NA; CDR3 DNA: TGTGCCAGCAGTTACTCGGGCAGCCCTGGCTACACCTTC; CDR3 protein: CASSYSGSPGYTF
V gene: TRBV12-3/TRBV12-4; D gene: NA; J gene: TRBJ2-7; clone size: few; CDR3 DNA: TGTGCCAGCAGGCCGACAGGAGATGAGCAGTACTTC; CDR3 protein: CASRPTGDEQYF